The 26 T cell receptor beta chains below come from one sample, sequenced in a study of cytomegalovirus exposure and HLA in healthy donors. PCR used 60 Vbeta primers and 13 Jbeta primers. TCRdb's table, derived via immunoSEQ multiplex PCR, lists solely in-frame clones and lacks some. The sample data list 95,000 to 150,000 clones. The sample taken for sequencing was PBMCs. These TCRs come from a man aged 18 to 35 in good health and CMV-seronegative.

V gene TRBV27 combines with J gene TRBJ1-5; possibly TRBD1 for D (5 bases). There are 14 residues in the CDR3. The V end was cut by 5 bases, the J end by 9 bases, with 17 bases between. CDR1 is MNHEY, CDR2 SMNVEV, per germline (reference sequence). CDR3 residues: CASSPTARYPPQHF. DNA for the CDR3: TGTGCCAGCAGTCCGACAGCCCGATATCCGCCCCAGCATTTT.

V gene TRBV18 combines with J gene TRBJ2-1; weak D call: TRBD1 (6 bases). This CDR3 region has 15 residues. In germline, CDR1 is KGHSH, CDR2 LQKENI. Between the trimmed V and J ends, which lost 1 base and 6 bases, there was a span of 13 bases. The CDR3 DNA sequence: TGTGCCAGCTCACCACGGACAGAAGGGGTCAATGAGCAGTTCTTC. Amino acids: CASSPRTEGVNEQFF.

The V and J genes are TRBV7-2 and TRBJ1-2; maybe TRBD1 (6 bases). Germline V lookup: CDR1 SGHTA, CDR2 FQGNSA. The CDR3 spans 13 residues. V lost 0 bases and J lost 4, with 6 bases in between. Here the CDR3 DNA reads TGTGCCAGCAGCTTAGCAGGGGGCTATGGCTACACCTTC. This codes for CASSLAGGYGYTF.

This rearrangement joins TRBV19 to TRBJ2-5, with no clear D. Near its end, the DNA agrees better with TRBJ2-7, so the J call may be wrong. This CDR3 has 15 residues. CDR1 LNHDA and CDR2 SQIVND come from the germline V gene (reference sequence). CDR3 protein: CASSRRQASSYEQYF. The CDR3, as DNA: TGTGCCAGTAGCCGACGGCAGGCGAGCTCCTACGAGCAGTACTTC.

The V and J genes are TRBV4-1 and TRBJ2-1; D perhaps matches TRBD2 (6 bases). CDR1 is MGHRA, CDR2 YSYEKL, per germline. This CDR3 contains 13 residues. The V end lost 3 bases, the J end lost 7 bases, and 10 bases lay between the germline ends. CDR3 sequence: CASSQGRGNEQFF. CDR3 nucleotides: TGCGCCAGCAGCCAGGGTCGGGGGAATGAGCAGTTCTTC.

The rearrangement links TRBV7-2 to TRBJ1-1, with D possibly being TRBD1 (5 bases). This CDR3 has 15 residues. The germline gives CDR1 SGHTA, CDR2 FQGNSA. The V and J ends lost 5 bases and 4 bases respectively, with 17 bases between them. The CDR3 DNA sequence: TGTGCCAGCAGCCCCCCCCGGGGGATGATCACTGAAGCTTTCTTT. Its protein is CASSPPRGMITEAFF. Using reference TRBV7-2 and TRBJ1-1 for the parts outside the CDR3, the full variable domain is GAGVSQSPSNKVTEKGKDVELRCDPISGHTALYWYRQSLGQGLEFLIYFQGNSAPDKSGLPSDRFSAERTGGSVSTLTIQRTQQEDSAVYLCASSPPRGMITEAFFGQGTRLTVV.

J is TRBJ1-5 and V is TRBV7-9; 7 positions match TRBD1. This CDR3 is 15 amino acids long. The V gene end was trimmed by 5 bases and the J gene end by 3 bases; junction bases not matched to a gene: 7. Looked up from germline, CDR1 is SEHNR and CDR2 is FQNEAQ (reference sequence). In DNA, the CDR3 is TGTGCCAGCAGCGCCACAGGGGTGTACAATCAGCCCCAGCATTTT. The encoded protein is CASSATGVYNQPQHF. Filled out from reference TRBV7-9 and TRBJ1-5, the complete variable domain reads DTGVSQNPRHKITKRGQNVTFRCDPISEHNRLYWYRQTLGQGPEFLTYFQNEAQLEKSRLLSDRFSAERPKGSFSTLEIQRTEQGDSAMYLCASSATGVYNQPQHFGDGTRLSIL.

The chain couples TRBV6-5 to TRBJ1-1, with D maybe TRBD1 (5 bases). Trimming left V 0 bases short and J 5 bases short, with 16 bases between. Germline CDR1 MNHEY, CDR2 SVGAGI. This CDR3 is 16 amino acids long. The chain's CDR3 is CASSYSTVAGKTEAFF. CDR3 in DNA: TGTGCCAGCAGTTACTCGACGGTCGCAGGGAAGACTGAAGCTTTCTTT.

V gene TRBV28 combines with J gene TRBJ1-5; D unclear. The V gene lost 7 bases and the J gene lost 4 bases, with 8 bases spanning the gap. The CDR3 loop spans 12 amino acids. CDR1 is MDHEN, CDR2 SYDVKM, per germline. The chain's CDR3 is CASIRGNQPQHF. The CDR3 nucleotides are TGTGCCAGCATCCGGGGAAATCAGCCCCAGCATTTT.

The chain joins TRBV15 to TRBJ1-2, with 7 bases aligning to TRBD1. Unmatched junction bases numbered 5, after V lost 0 bases and J lost 4 bases. Per germline, CDR1 LNHNV and CDR2 YYDKDF (reference sequence). The length of the CDR3 is 15 residues. The CDR3 loop reads CATSRDLDRSYGYTF. CDR3 sequence (DNA): TGTGCCACCAGCAGAGACCTGGACAGGTCCTATGGCTACACCTTC.

The rearrangement uses TRBV5-6 and TRBJ1-2; 9 bases map to TRBD1. The germline gives CDR1 SGHDT, CDR2 YYEEEE. V dropped 0 bases and J dropped 2; count of bases not matched to a gene: 14. The CDR3 spans 19 residues. The CDR3 DNA follows: TGTGCCAGCAGCTTGGCCGGGACAGGGTCTAGGTTGATAAACTATGGCTACACCTTC. Translating gives CASSLAGTGSRLINYGYTF.

This rearrangement joins TRBV7-6 to TRBJ2-2, with D possibly TRBD2 on 5 matching bases. Germline CDR1 is SGHVS and CDR2 is FNYEAQ. Trimming removed 1 base at V and 3 bases at J, with 12 bases between. This CDR3 contains 16 residues. The CDR3 is CASSLGGSLYTGELFF. The CDR3 region has the DNA TGTGCCAGCAGCTTAGGAGGGTCTTTATACACCGGGGAGCTGTTTTTT. The variable domain in full, with the rest retrieved from reference TRBV7-6 and TRBJ2-2, is GAGVSQSPRYKVTKRGQDVALRCDPISGHVSLYWYRQALGQGPEFLTYFNYEAQQDKSGLPNDRFSAERPEGSISTLTIQRTEQRDSAMYRCASSLGGSLYTGELFFGEGSRLTVL.

The V gene is TRBV7-9, the J gene TRBJ1-6; 7 bases are shared with TRBD1. Trimming took 5 bases from V and 0 from J; bases not matched to a gene: 4. The length of the CDR3 is 16 residues. Looked up from germline, CDR1 is SEHNR and CDR2 is FQNEAQ (reference sequence). The CDR3 loop reads CASSAGGSSYNSPLHF. The CDR3, as DNA: TGTGCCAGCAGCGCAGGGGGGAGCTCCTATAATTCACCCCTCCACTTT.

The V and J genes are TRBV21-1 and TRBJ1-6; whether TRBD1, the table's D call, matches the DNA was not checked. TRBV21-1 is tagged as a pseudogene. This CDR3 is 17 amino acids long. The CDR3 bases are TGTGCCAGCAGCAAAGCCGACACTCCAACCTATAATTCACCCCTCCACTTT. It is translated as CASSKADTPTYNSPLHF.

This chain connects TRBV19 to TRBJ1-5; no clear D. V was clipped by 4 bases and J by 0 bases, with 10 bases between them. The CDR3 is made up of 15 amino acids. Germline V lookup: CDR1 LNHDA, CDR2 SQIVND (reference sequence). The chain's CDR3 is CASSTHLYSNQPQHF. CDR3 DNA sequence: TGTGCCAGTAGTACCCACCTATATAGCAATCAGCCCCAGCATTTT.

The rearrangement uses TRBV30 and TRBJ2-6; TRBD1 matches at 10 bases. J was trimmed by 4 bases and V by 2 bases; bases with no gene match: 14. In germline, CDR1 is GTSNPN, CDR2 SVGIG (reference sequence). This CDR3 is 19 amino acids long. The CDR3 sequence is CAWSTLWDRGSAGANVLTF. In DNA form, the CDR3 reads TGTGCCTGGAGTACCCTCTGGGACAGGGGATCCGCCGGGGCCAACGTCCTGACTTTC.

The rearrangement links TRBV7-9 to TRBJ1-4; D possibly corresponds to TRBD1 (6 bases). Germline V gene sequence: CDR1 SEHNR, CDR2 FQNEAQ (reference sequence). Trimming removed 4 bases at V and 3 bases at J, with 12 bases between. This CDR3 is built from 15 residues. In nucleotides, the CDR3 is TGTGCCAGCAGCTCCTGGGACACCTCTAATGAAAAACTGTTTTTT. It yields the protein CASSSWDTSNEKLFF. Variable domain in full (rest from reference TRBV7-9 and TRBJ1-4): DTGVSQNPRHKITKRGQNVTFRCDPISEHNRLYWYRQTLGQGPEFLTYFQNEAQLEKSRLLSDRFSAERPKGSFSTLEIQRTEQGDSAMYLCASSSWDTSNEKLFFGSGTQLSVL.

V gene TRBV15 combines with J gene TRBJ1-6, with TRBD1 matching 8 bases. CDR1 and CDR2 (germline): LNHNV, YYDKDF (reference sequence). With 4 bases clipped from V and 10 bases from J, the junction kept 6 bases outside the gene matches. The CDR3 loop spans 14 amino acids. The CDR3 loop reads CATSTSSGGSPLHF. CDR3 nucleotide sequence: TGTGCCACCAGCACCTCTTCAGGGGGCTCACCCCTCCACTTT.

The chain couples TRBV7-8 to TRBJ2-7; D not certain. Germline CDR1 SGHVS, CDR2 FQNEAQ. The CDR3 runs to 12 residues. With 0 bases removed from V and 6 bases from J, the gap between germline ends came to 6 bases. The CDR3 reads CASSLATGEQYF. Here the CDR3 DNA reads TGTGCCAGCAGCTTAGCGACGGGCGAGCAGTACTTC.

The chain joins TRBV6-6 to TRBJ1-2; D ambiguous. CDR3 length: 13 residues. The germline V gene encodes CDR1 MNHNY and CDR2 SVGAGI (reference sequence). V dropped 7 bases and J dropped 3 bases, with 12 bases sitting between them. CDR3 protein: CASTKDEDYGYTF. In DNA form, the CDR3 reads TGTGCCAGCACCAAGGATGAGGACTATGGCTACACCTTC.

The chain joins TRBV2 to TRBJ1-5; D remains ambiguous. The V gene's germline CDR1 is SNHLY and CDR2 FYNNEI. With 5 bases removed from V and 3 bases from J, the gap between germline ends came to 8 bases. The CDR3 covers 13 residues. The CDR3 sequence: CASSPLNNQPQHF. The CDR3 DNA sequence: TGTGCCAGCAGTCCCCTAAACAATCAGCCCCAGCATTTT. The full variable domain, its missing parts supplied by reference TRBV2 and TRBJ1-5, is EPEVTQTPSHQVTQMGQEVILRCVPISNHLYFYWYRQILGQKVEFLVSFYNNEISEKSEIFDDQFSVERPDGSNFTLKIRSTKLEDSAMYFCASSPLNNQPQHFGDGTRLSIL.

This chain links TRBV27 with TRBJ1-1; 7 bases line up with TRBD1. With 2 bases clipped from V and 8 bases from J, the junction kept 11 bases outside the gene matches. The germline CDR1 and CDR2 sequences are MNHEY and SMNVEV (reference sequence). CDR3 length: 15 amino acids. The CDR3 coding sequence is TGTGCCAGCAGTTTAGTATACAGGGGCCAGGTGGAAGCTTTCTTT. Translated: CASSLVYRGQVEAFF.

The genes are TRBV27 and TRBJ2-1, with TRBD2 as a possible D gene (7 bases). V gave up 6 bases and J gave up 7 bases, with 19 bases separating them. The CDR3 runs to 15 residues. Germline CDR1 and CDR2: MNHEY and SMNVEV (reference sequence). The CDR3 sequence is CASSPRGGGVNEQFF. The CDR3 DNA sequence: TGTGCCAGCAGCCCCAGGGGAGGGGGGGTAAATGAGCAGTTCTTC.

The CDR3 here is CASSLGGREQFF. CDR3 nucleotide sequence: TGTGCCAGCAGCTTGGGGGGCCGAGAGCAGTTCTTC. The V call is TRBV5-4, the J call TRBJ2-1; tentative D call: TRBD1 (5 bases). Germline CDR1 reads SGHNT; CDR2 reads YYREEE (reference sequence). The CDR3 extends over 12 amino acids. Trimming cost V 0 bases and J 10 bases, with 8 bases left between them. Combining the CDR3 with reference TRBV5-4 and TRBJ2-1 gives the whole variable domain ETGVTQSPTHLIKTRGQQVTLRCSSQSGHNTVSWYQQALGQGPQFIFQYYREEENGRGNFPPRFSGLQFPNYSSELNVNALELDDSALYLCASSLGGREQFFGPGTRLTVL.

This chain uses TRBV7-9 with TRBJ2-7, with D tentatively TRBD2 (6 bases). CDR1 is SEHNR, CDR2 FQNEAQ, per germline (reference sequence). The V end was cut by 1 base, the J end by 1 base, with 11 bases between. The CDR3 is made up of 15 amino acids. The CDR3 DNA follows: TGTGCCAGCAGCTTAGAAAGTAGCGGATCCTACGAGCAGTACTTC. Translation gives CASSLESSGSYEQYF. Filled out from reference TRBV7-9 and TRBJ2-7, the complete variable domain reads DTGVSQNPRHKITKRGQNVTFRCDPISEHNRLYWYRQTLGQGPEFLTYFQNEAQLEKSRLLSDRFSAERPKGSFSTLEIQRTEQGDSAMYLCASSLESSGSYEQYFGPGTRLTVT.

The chain links TRBV10-3 to TRBJ1-5, with 10 bases aligning to TRBD1. The CDR3 is 16 amino acids. After removal of 4 bases from V and 2 bases from J, the junction contained 5 bases not matched to a gene. The germline gives CDR1 ENHRY, CDR2 SYGVKD. CDR3 residues: CAISAGTGVGNQPQHF. The CDR3 DNA is TGTGCCATCAGTGCGGGGACAGGGGTGGGCAATCAGCCCCAGCATTTT.